What follows are 14 T cell receptor beta chains derived from one specimen sequenced in a study of blood T cell repertoires in COVID-19. Produced via immunoSEQ multiplex PCR; TCRdb's table is partial and in-frame only. The table has 60,000 to 70,000 clones, roughly 85% seen once. Sequencing was carried out using peripheral blood. The receptors derive from a woman aged 55-70 years with COVID-19, enrolled during active disease.

In this sample, this clone turned up once. V and J are TRBV3-1 (or the pseudogene TRBV3-2) and TRBJ1-6; unclear D gene. CDR3 length: 15 amino acids. The V gene lost 0 bases and the J gene lost 10 bases, with 13 bases spanning the gap. Germline V gives CDR1 LGHDT, CDR2 YNNKEL (reference sequence). The CDR3 sequence: CASSQERWEGSPLHF. CDR3 nucleotide sequence: TGTGCCAGCAGCCAAGAACGATGGGAGGGCTCACCCCTCCACTTT.

The genes are TRBV4-1 and TRBJ2-1; perhaps TRBD2 as D (6 bases). This CDR3 region has 18 residues. Germline CDR1 and CDR2: MGHRA and YSYEKL. Trimming removed 0 bases at V and 0 bases at J, with 15 bases between. In DNA, the CDR3 is TGCGCCAGCAGCCAAGATATGGGGACTGCTAGCTCCTACAATGAGCAGTTCTTC. It is translated as CASSQDMGTASSYNEQFF.

This chain joins TRBV2 and TRBJ2-5; maybe TRBD2 (5 bases). The CDR3 loop spans 13 amino acids. Germline assignment: CDR1 SNHLY and CDR2 FYNNEI. V was cut by 6 bases and J by 7 bases, with 15 bases left in between. The CDR3 is CASSADGVGTQYF. The CDR3 DNA reads TGTGCCAGCAGCGCCGACGGGGTCGGGACCCAGTACTTC.

CDR3 DNA sequence: TGTGCTAGTGGTTTGAATGGGGAGCAGCCCCAGCATTTT. Translated, it gives CASGLNGEQPQHF. The chain is built from TRBV12-5 and TRBJ1-5; no definite D call. CDR1 is LGHNT, CDR2 FRNRAP, per germline. The CDR3 sequence is 13 residues long. V was pared by 2 bases and J by 7 bases, with 9 bases between.

V is TRBV6-6 and J is TRBJ1-2; D is unclear. The CDR3 covers 14 residues. Deletions cut 4 bases from V and 5 bases from J, with 14 bases between. CDR1 is MNHNY and CDR2 is SVGAGI in the germline V gene (reference sequence). This chain's CDR3 is CASSSQPDSYGYTF. CDR3 bases: TGTGCCAGCAGTTCCCAACCCGACTCTTATGGCTACACCTTC.

The gene calls are TRBV6-7 and TRBJ2-1; 8 positions match TRBD1. TRBV6-7 is noted as an ORF with a role that remains uncertain. The CDR3 has 13 residues. The V gene end was trimmed by 3 bases and the J gene end by 8 bases; junction bases not matched to a gene: 3. The chain's CDR3 is CASSYGQGDEQFF. The CDR3 nucleotides read TGTGCCAGCAGTTATGGACAGGGCGATGAGCAGTTCTTC.

This clone is a singleton in its sample. The rearrangement links TRBV7-8 to TRBJ2-7, with D perhaps TRBD2 (6 bases). Germline-derived CDR1 and CDR2 are SGHVS and FQNEAQ. V was shortened by 5 bases and J by 4 bases, with 15 bases between the two germline ends. This CDR3 spans 14 amino acids. CDR3 bases: TGTGCCAGCAGCGCTGGGACTGTCCTTTACGAGCAGTACTTC. Its translation: CASSAGTVLYEQYF.

The J gene is TRBJ2-7, the V gene TRBV7-2; 9 nucleotides line up with TRBD1. This CDR3 has 14 residues. With 5 bases clipped from V and 4 bases from J, the junction kept 6 bases outside the gene matches. The germline V gene has CDR1 SGHTA and CDR2 FQGNSA. The CDR3 region is CASSQRTGEYEQYF. The CDR3 coding sequence is TGTGCCAGCAGCCAAAGGACAGGGGAGTACGAGCAGTACTTC.

The chain carries TRBV6-5 and TRBJ2-7; TRBD1 matches 9 bases. CDR3 length equals 14 residues. Germline V gives CDR1 MNHEY, CDR2 SVGAGI. Losses at the gene ends were 6 bases for V and 0 bases for J; bases not matched to a gene: 3. The CDR3 DNA reads as TGTGCCAGCAGCCGACAGGGGGGCTCCTACGAGCAGTACTTC. Its protein is CASSRQGGSYEQYF.

V usage is TRBV27 and J usage is TRBJ2-7; D perhaps matches TRBD2 (5 bases). V lost 5 bases, J lost 4 bases, and 18 bases lay in between. Looked up from germline, CDR1 is MNHEY and CDR2 is SMNVEV (reference sequence). The CDR3 has 15 residues. CDR3 nucleotide sequence: TGTGCCAGCAGTCCCAGCCCGGGGTACGAGTACGAGCAGTACTTC. It translates to CASSPSPGYEYEQYF.

The genes are TRBV5-6 and TRBJ1-1; 10 nucleotides line up with TRBD1. Germline CDR1 and CDR2: SGHDT and YYEEEE. There are 15 residues in the CDR3. After removal of 0 bases from V and 4 bases from J, the junction contained 3 bases not matched to a gene. In DNA form, the CDR3 reads TGTGCCAGCAGCTTGGGACAGGGGGCGACCACTGAAGCTTTCTTT. It specifies CASSLGQGATTEAFF.

The chain has TRBV11-3 and TRBJ1-1; TRBD1 is a possible D gene (5 bases). Germline-derived CDR1 and CDR2 are SGHNT and YENEEA. Trimming took off 1 base at V and 1 base at J, with 10 bases between the two ends. The CDR3 is made up of 15 amino acids. The CDR3 nucleotides are TGTGCCAGCAGCTTAGGGGGCGTAGAGAACACTGAAGCTTTCTTT. This encodes CASSLGGVENTEAFF.

This clone was observed a handful of times. V usage is TRBV5-5 and J usage is TRBJ1-3, with a possible D match to TRBD1 (5 bases). Germline lookup yields CDR1 SGHKS and CDR2 YYEKEE (reference sequence). The CDR3 extends over 15 amino acids. V was cut by 4 bases and J by 0 bases, with 11 bases left in between. The CDR3 region is CASSPGVSSGNTIYF. The CDR3 region has the DNA TGTGCCAGCAGCCCGGGGGTGAGCTCTGGAAACACCATATATTTT.

This sequence joins TRBV5-1 and TRBJ2-5; a weak D match, TRBD2 (5 bases). This CDR3 has 14 amino acids. Germline V gene lookup returns CDR1 SGHRS and CDR2 YFSETQ. The V end lost 3 bases, the J end lost 1 base, and 10 bases lay between the germline ends. The DNA of the CDR3 is TGCGCCAGCAGCTCGGGGTCAGTCCAAGAGACCCAGTACTTC. It yields the protein CASSSGSVQETQYF.